The 5 T cell receptor beta chains below come from one sample, sequenced in a study of identifying expanded T cells in peripheral blood. The repertoire was sequenced with immunoSEQ multiplex PCR; TCRdb's copy has only in-frame clones and lacks some. The sample shows tens of thousands of clones, over 75% of them seen only once. The sequenced sample consisted of blood. All receptors come from a person between 18 and 70 years old in good health.

This clone was seen only once. This sequence joins TRBV19 and TRBJ2-1, with 12 bases aligning to TRBD2. V lost 10 bases and J lost 3; bases outside the gene matches: 7. The CDR3 is made up of 15 amino acids. The germline V gene encodes CDR1 LNHDA and CDR2 SQIVND (reference sequence). CDR3 sequence: CATRGTSGFYNEQFF. The CDR3 bases are TGTGCCACCCGGGGGACTAGCGGGTTCTACAATGAGCAGTTCTTC.

The gene calls are TRBV29-1 and TRBJ2-7; D uncertain. Trimming stripped 6 bases from V and 6 bases from J, with 24 bases between. Germline-derived CDR1 and CDR2 are SQVTM and ANQGSEA. CDR3 length: 15 residues. CDR3 region: CSVDIQGMDFGEQYF. The CDR3 region has the DNA TGCAGCGTAGACATCCAAGGAATGGATTTCGGCGAGCAGTACTTC.

This rearrangement joins TRBV4-3 to TRBJ1-3; D unclear. Trimming left V 0 bases short and J 4 bases short, with 10 bases between. Germline V gene lookup returns CDR1 LGHNA and CDR2 YSLEER. CDR3 length equals 15 residues. The CDR3 DNA reads TGCGCCAGCAGCCAAGATCCGGCAGACGGAAACACCATATATTTT. Encoded protein: CASSQDPADGNTIYF.

V and J are TRBV11-2 and TRBJ2-7; D possibly corresponds to TRBD1 (6 bases). Trimming took off 0 bases at V and 1 base at J, with 13 bases between the two ends. The germline V gene encodes CDR1 SGHAT and CDR2 FQNNGV. The CDR3 has 16 residues. The CDR3 nucleotides are TGTGCCAGCAGCTTAGATTTACGGACAGCGTCCTACGAGCAGTACTTC. Protein product: CASSLDLRTASYEQYF.

The chain joins TRBV27 to TRBJ2-6; TRBD1 is a possible D gene (5 bases). The germline CDR1 and CDR2 sequences are MNHEY and SMNVEV (reference sequence). The germline V and J ends were trimmed by 7 bases and 0 bases, with 13 bases remaining between them. The CDR3 runs to 16 residues. CDR3 loop: CASKPDMISGANVLTF. The DNA for the CDR3 is TGTGCCAGCAAGCCGGACATGATCTCTGGGGCCAACGTCCTGACTTTC.